The 21 T cell receptor beta chains below were found in one sample sequenced in a study of cytomegalovirus exposure and HLA in healthy donors. 60 Vbeta and 13 Jbeta primers were used in PCR. Clones were read by immunoSEQ multiplex PCR, and TCRdb kept only the in-frame ones, dropping some. The table records about 72,000 clones, around 80% of them present only once. Sequencing used PBMCs. The receptor set was obtained from a man between 18 and 35 years old in good health and CMV-seronegative.

The rearrangement links TRBV19 to TRBJ2-7, with 9 bases that match TRBD1. V lost 3 bases and J lost 5; bases outside the gene matches: 5. This CDR3 region has 14 residues. CDR1 and CDR2 from the germline V gene are LNHDA and SQIVND (reference sequence). In DNA, the CDR3 is TGTGCCAGTAGTATGAGACAGGGGGTCCACGAGCAGTACTTC. Protein: CASSMRQGVHEQYF.

The chain recombines TRBV15 with TRBJ1-1, with D tentatively TRBD1 (6 bases). Germline loops: CDR1 LNHNV, CDR2 YYDKDF (reference sequence). This CDR3 contains 15 residues. The ends were cut back, 0 bases at V and 5 bases at J, with 13 bases in the middle. CDR3 in amino acids: CATSRDLGASTEAFF. The DNA of the CDR3 is TGTGCCACCAGCAGAGATCTGGGGGCGTCGACTGAAGCTTTCTTT.

This chain links TRBV9 with TRBJ1-3; unclear D gene. The CDR3 is 16 amino acids. V was cut by 3 bases and J by 4 bases, with 17 bases left in between. CDR1 is SGDLS and CDR2 is YYNGEE in the germline V gene. CDR3 loop: CASSDQVELSGNTIYF. CDR3 in DNA: TGTGCCAGCAGCGATCAGGTGGAACTGTCAGGAAACACCATATATTTT.

This chain connects TRBV28 to TRBJ2-7; D gene ambiguous. From germline, CDR1 is MDHEN and CDR2 SYDVKM. This CDR3 contains 13 residues. The ends were cut back, 5 bases at V and 2 bases at J, with 10 bases in the middle. CDR3 in amino acids: CASSLSDTYEQYF. CDR3 nucleotides: TGTGCCAGCAGTCTATCCGACACCTACGAGCAGTACTTC.

The chain joins TRBV13 to TRBJ2-7, with a weak D call TRBD2 (5 bases). This CDR3 spans 14 amino acids. V was cut by 0 bases and J by 3 bases, with 9 bases left in between. Germline CDR1 and CDR2: PRHDT and FYEKMQ (reference sequence). The CDR3 sequence is CASSLGDGNYEQYF. DNA of the CDR3: TGTGCCAGCAGCTTAGGGGACGGGAACTACGAGCAGTACTTC. Supplemented by reference TRBV13 and TRBJ2-7, the full variable domain reads AAGVIQSPRHLIKEKRETATLKCYPIPRHDTVYWYQQGPGQDPQFLISFYEKMQSDKGSIPDRFSAQQFSDYHSELNMSSLELGDSALYFCASSLGDGNYEQYFGPGTRLTVT.

The chain employs TRBV7-2 and TRBJ2-1; 8 bases are shared with TRBD2. CDR1 and CDR2 from the germline V gene are SGHTA and FQGNSA. Trimming cost V 4 bases and J 4 bases; bases outside gene matches: 12. The CDR3 loop spans 17 amino acids. The CDR3 protein is CASSSAGGGGRYNEQFF. In DNA form, the CDR3 reads TGTGCCAGCAGCTCTGCTGGGGGCGGGGGGCGGTACAATGAGCAGTTCTTC. Filled out from reference TRBV7-2 and TRBJ2-1, the complete variable domain reads GAGVSQSPSNKVTEKGKDVELRCDPISGHTALYWYRQSLGQGLEFLIYFQGNSAPDKSGLPSDRFSAERTGGSVSTLTIQRTQQEDSAVYLCASSSAGGGGRYNEQFFGPGTRLTVL.

The count of this clone is one. The V call is TRBV5-1, the J call TRBJ2-7; TRBD1 matches 8 bases. The V and J ends lost 1 base and 1 base, in that order; junction bases with no gene match: 4. Germline loops: CDR1 SGHRS, CDR2 YFSETQ. This CDR3 has 15 residues. In DNA form, the CDR3 reads TGCGCCAGCAGCTTGACCGGGACAGGTTCCTACGAGCAGTACTTC. It translates to CASSLTGTGSYEQYF.

J is TRBJ2-2 and V is TRBV28, with a possible D match to TRBD2 (5 bases). CDR3 length equals 14 residues. Germline CDR1 and CDR2: MDHEN and SYDVKM. V lost 7 bases to trimming and J lost 7 bases, with 16 bases between them. This chain's CDR3 is CASTERLAVGELFF. CDR3 sequence (DNA): TGTGCCAGCACCGAGAGGCTAGCAGTCGGGGAGCTGTTTTTT.

J is TRBJ1-1 and V is TRBV5-4; D is unclear. Germline loops: CDR1 SGHNT, CDR2 YYREEE (reference sequence). V lost 2 bases, J lost 5 bases, and 7 bases lay in between. CDR3 size: 12 residues. CDR3 DNA sequence: TGTGCCAGCAGCTTTCGGGATACTGAAGCTTTCTTT. Residues: CASSFRDTEAFF.

V and J are TRBV15 and TRBJ1-1; 7 bases map to TRBD1. CDR3 length: 16 residues. V lost 6 bases and J lost 6; bases outside the gene matches: 16. Germline loops: CDR1 LNHNV, CDR2 YYDKDF (reference sequence). CDR3 sequence: CATRSTQGGEWAEAFF. The CDR3, as DNA: TGTGCCACCAGATCGACGCAAGGGGGCGAGTGGGCTGAAGCTTTCTTT.

V gene TRBV2 combines with J gene TRBJ2-1; 10 bases are shared with TRBD2. Germline CDR1 SNHLY, CDR2 FYNNEI. This CDR3 is built from 13 residues. J was trimmed by 7 bases and V by 5 bases; bases with no gene match: 2. The CDR3 loop is CASSQLAGNEQFF. CDR3 sequence (DNA): TGTGCCAGCAGTCAACTAGCGGGAAATGAGCAGTTCTTC.

The J gene is TRBJ2-7, the V gene TRBV7-9; possible D gene TRBD1, 6 bases. The CDR3 is 13 residues long. The germline CDR1 and CDR2 sequences are SEHNR and FQNEAQ (reference sequence). V gave up 5 bases and J gave up 4 bases, with 12 bases separating them. CDR3 DNA: TGTGCCAGCAGCCAAACAGGGTTGTACGAGCAGTACTTC. As protein: CASSQTGLYEQYF. The full variable domain, in which reference TRBV7-9 and TRBJ2-7 provide the parts outside the CDR3, is DTGVSQNPRHKITKRGQNVTFRCDPISEHNRLYWYRQTLGQGPEFLTYFQNEAQLEKSRLLSDRFSAERPKGSFSTLEIQRTEQGDSAMYLCASSQTGLYEQYFGPGTRLTVT.

V usage is TRBV7-9 and J usage is TRBJ1-5; D is unresolved. V lost 4 bases and J 8 bases, leaving 12 bases between the germline ends. Germline loops: CDR1 SEHNR, CDR2 FQNEAQ (reference sequence). The CDR3 has 13 amino acids. CDR3 loop: CASSSGLWEPQHF. CDR3 DNA: TGTGCCAGCAGCTCGGGGTTGTGGGAGCCCCAGCATTTT.

The chain joins TRBV19 to TRBJ1-5; 10 nucleotides agree with TRBD1. Germline V gene sequence: CDR1 LNHDA, CDR2 SQIVND (reference sequence). The trim removed 11 bases at V and 1 base at J, leaving 17 bases unmatched. The CDR3 totals 18 residues. CDR3 sequence: CASTQPGQGPISNQPQHF. The CDR3 DNA reads TGTGCCTCCACTCAGCCGGGACAGGGGCCGATAAGCAATCAGCCCCAGCATTTT.

In regard to this clone: Here the CDR3 omits its conserved ending phenylalanine or tryptophan, so a read error is the likely source. This chain joins TRBV28 and TRBJ1-5; tentatively, D is TRBD1 (6 bases). The CDR3 has 16 amino acids. Germline V gene lookup returns CDR1 MDHEN and CDR2 SYDVKM. The V end was cut by 5 bases, the J end by 6 bases, with 20 bases between. The CDR3 protein is CASSPTGTSPSQPQHL. Written as DNA, the CDR3 is TGTGCCAGCAGTCCTACAGGGACAAGCCCCAGTCAGCCCCAGCATTTG.

The chain joins TRBV25-1 to TRBJ1-2, with D possibly TRBD1 on 5 matching bases. V was pared by 8 bases and J by 2 bases, with 12 bases between. Germline V gene sequence: CDR1 MGHDK, CDR2 SYGVNS. This CDR3 spans 13 amino acids. In DNA form, the CDR3 reads TGTGCCAGCCTCAGGGTACTGAACTATGGCTACACCTTC. It encodes CASLRVLNYGYTF.

The chain joins TRBV11-2 to TRBJ1-5, with a tentative D call TRBD1 (5 bases). Germline-derived CDR1 and CDR2 are SGHAT and FQNNGV. This CDR3 region has 16 residues. V shed 2 bases and J shed 2 bases, with 13 bases lying between them. CDR3 in amino acids: CASSLWGRAGNQPQHF. DNA of the CDR3: TGTGCCAGCAGCTTATGGGGCAGGGCCGGCAATCAGCCCCAGCATTTT.

This chain uses TRBV5-5 with TRBJ2-5; D unclear. Gene TRBJ2-7 matches the end of the DNA better, so the J call may be wrong. This CDR3 spans 11 amino acids. Germline lookup yields CDR1 SGHKS and CDR2 YYEKEE (reference sequence). The CDR3 DNA reads as TGTGCCAGCAGCTTAGAGTACGAGCAGTACTTC. This gives the protein CASSLEYEQYF.

The chain employs TRBV4-3 and TRBJ1-1; TRBD1 might be the D (5 bases). CDR1 is LGHNA, CDR2 YSLEER, per germline. V was pared by 0 bases and J by 11 bases, with 13 bases between. The CDR3 is 13 residues long. As DNA, the CDR3 is TGCGCCAGCAGCCAAGATTGGGGGGAGTCGGCTTTCTTT. Amino acids: CASSQDWGESAFF.

V gene TRBV15 combines with J gene TRBJ1-1; 10 bases are a match to TRBD1. Trimming removed 3 bases from V and 4 bases from J; junction bases left unmatched: 5. The CDR3 extends over 15 amino acids. CDR1 and CDR2 (germline): LNHNV, YYDKDF (reference sequence). CDR3 in amino acids: CATSRGQGFGTEAFF. DNA of the CDR3: TGTGCCACCAGCAGGGGACAGGGGTTCGGCACTGAAGCTTTCTTT.

The chain carries TRBV11-3 and TRBJ2-7; TRBD1 agrees at 8 bases. The J segment lost 2 bases and the V segment lost 1 base, leaving 1 base of the junction unmatched. Germline CDR1 and CDR2: SGHNT and YENEEA. The CDR3 has 14 amino acids. CDR3 in DNA: TGTGCCAGCAGCTTAGGGGACAGGACCTACGAGCAGTACTTC. Translated, it gives CASSLGDRTYEQYF.